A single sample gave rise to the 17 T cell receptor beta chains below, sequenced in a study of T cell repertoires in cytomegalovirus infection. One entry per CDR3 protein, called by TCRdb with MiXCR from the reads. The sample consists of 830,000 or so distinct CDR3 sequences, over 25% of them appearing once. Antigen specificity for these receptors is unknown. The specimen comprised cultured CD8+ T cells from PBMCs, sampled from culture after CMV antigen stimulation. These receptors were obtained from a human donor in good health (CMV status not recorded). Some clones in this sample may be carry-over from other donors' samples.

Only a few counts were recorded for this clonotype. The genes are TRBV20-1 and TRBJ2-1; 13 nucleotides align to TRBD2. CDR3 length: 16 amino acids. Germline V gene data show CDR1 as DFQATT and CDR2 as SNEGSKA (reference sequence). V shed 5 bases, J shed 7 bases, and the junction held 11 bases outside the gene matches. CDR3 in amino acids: CSARPWGTSGANEQFF. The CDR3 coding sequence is TGCAGTGCTCGGCCATGGGGGACTAGCGGGGCTAATGAGCAGTTCTTC.

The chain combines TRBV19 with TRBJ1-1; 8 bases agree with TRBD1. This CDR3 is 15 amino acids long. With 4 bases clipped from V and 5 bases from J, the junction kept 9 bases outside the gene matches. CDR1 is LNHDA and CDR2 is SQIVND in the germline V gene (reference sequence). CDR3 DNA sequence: TGTGCCAGTAGTACCTGGACAGGGTTAGCAACTGAAGCTTTCTTT. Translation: CASSTWTGLATEAFF.

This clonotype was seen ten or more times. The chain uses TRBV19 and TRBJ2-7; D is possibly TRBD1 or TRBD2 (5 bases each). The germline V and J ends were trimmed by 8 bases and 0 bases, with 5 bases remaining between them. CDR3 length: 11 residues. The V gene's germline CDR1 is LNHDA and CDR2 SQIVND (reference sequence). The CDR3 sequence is CASGTSYEQYF. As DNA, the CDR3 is TGTGCCAGTGGGACCTCCTACGAGCAGTACTTC.

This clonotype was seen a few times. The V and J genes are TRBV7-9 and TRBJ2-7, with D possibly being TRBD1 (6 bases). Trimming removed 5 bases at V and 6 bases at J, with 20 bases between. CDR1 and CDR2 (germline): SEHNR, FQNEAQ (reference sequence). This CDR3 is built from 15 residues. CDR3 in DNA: TGTGCCAGCAGCATCACAGGGCACCCCGAGGGCGAGCAGTACTTC. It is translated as CASSITGHPEGEQYF.

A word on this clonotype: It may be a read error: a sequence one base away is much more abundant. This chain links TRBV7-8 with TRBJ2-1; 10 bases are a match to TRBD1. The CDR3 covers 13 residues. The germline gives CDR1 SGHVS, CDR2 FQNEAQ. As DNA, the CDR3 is TGTGCCAGCAGCCAGACAGGGGGCAATGAGCAGTCCTTC. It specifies CASSQTGGNEQSF.

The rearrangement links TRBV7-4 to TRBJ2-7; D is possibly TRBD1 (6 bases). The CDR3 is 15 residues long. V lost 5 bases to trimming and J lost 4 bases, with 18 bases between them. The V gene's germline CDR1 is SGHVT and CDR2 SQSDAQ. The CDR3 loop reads CASSPPMARGYEQYV. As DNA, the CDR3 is TGTGCCAGCAGCCCCCCGATGGCCAGGGGTTACGAGCAGTACGTC.

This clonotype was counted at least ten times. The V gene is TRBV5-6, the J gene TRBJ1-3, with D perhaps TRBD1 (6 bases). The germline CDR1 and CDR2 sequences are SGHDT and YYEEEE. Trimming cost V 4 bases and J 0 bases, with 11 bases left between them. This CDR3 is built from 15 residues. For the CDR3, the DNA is TGTGCCAGCAGCCGGACAGATTTCTCTGGAAACACCATATATTTT. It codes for CASSRTDFSGNTIYF.

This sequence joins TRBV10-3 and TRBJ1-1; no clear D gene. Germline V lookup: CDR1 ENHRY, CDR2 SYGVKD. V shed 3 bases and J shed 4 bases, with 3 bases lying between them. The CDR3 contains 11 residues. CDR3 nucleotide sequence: TGTGCCATCAGTGATAGCACTGAAGCTTTCTTT. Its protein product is CAISDSTEAFF.

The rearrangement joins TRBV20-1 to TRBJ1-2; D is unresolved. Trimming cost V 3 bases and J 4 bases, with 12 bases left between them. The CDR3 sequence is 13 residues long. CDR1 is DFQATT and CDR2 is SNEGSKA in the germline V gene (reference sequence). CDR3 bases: TGCAGTGCTAGGTCTCCGCCAGGCTATGGCTACACCTTC. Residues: CSARSPPGYGYTF.

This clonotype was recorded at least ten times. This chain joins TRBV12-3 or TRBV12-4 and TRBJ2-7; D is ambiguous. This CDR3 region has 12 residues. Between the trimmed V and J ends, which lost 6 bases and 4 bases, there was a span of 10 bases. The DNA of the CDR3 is TGTGCCAGCAGCCCCGGAGCTTACGAGCAGTACTTC. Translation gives CASSPGAYEQYF.

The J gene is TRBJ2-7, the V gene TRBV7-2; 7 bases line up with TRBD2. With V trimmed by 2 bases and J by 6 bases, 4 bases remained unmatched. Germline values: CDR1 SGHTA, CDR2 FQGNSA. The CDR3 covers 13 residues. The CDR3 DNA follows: TGTGCCAGCAGCTTATTGGGGGGGAGCGAGCAGTACTTC. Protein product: CASSLLGGSEQYF.

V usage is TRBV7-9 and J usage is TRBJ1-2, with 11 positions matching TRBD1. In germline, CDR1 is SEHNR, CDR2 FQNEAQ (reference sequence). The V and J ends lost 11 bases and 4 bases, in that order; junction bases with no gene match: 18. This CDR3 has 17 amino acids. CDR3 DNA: TGTGCCGCCGAACCCCCGGGACAGGGGGTGAAAAGCTATGGCTACACCTTC. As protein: CAAEPPGQGVKSYGYTF.

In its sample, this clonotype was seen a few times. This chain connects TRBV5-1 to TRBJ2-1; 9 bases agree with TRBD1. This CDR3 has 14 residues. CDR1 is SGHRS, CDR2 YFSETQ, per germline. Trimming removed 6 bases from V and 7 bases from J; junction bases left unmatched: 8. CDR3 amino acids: CASNTGQGSNEQFF. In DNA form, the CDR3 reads TGCGCCAGCAACACGGGACAGGGATCGAATGAGCAGTTCTTC.

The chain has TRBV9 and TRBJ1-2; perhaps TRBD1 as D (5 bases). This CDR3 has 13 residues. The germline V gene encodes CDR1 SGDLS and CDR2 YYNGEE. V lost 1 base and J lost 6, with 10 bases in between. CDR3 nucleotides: TGTGCCAGCAGCGTACTCGGCAGGGATGGCTACACCTTC. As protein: CASSVLGRDGYTF.

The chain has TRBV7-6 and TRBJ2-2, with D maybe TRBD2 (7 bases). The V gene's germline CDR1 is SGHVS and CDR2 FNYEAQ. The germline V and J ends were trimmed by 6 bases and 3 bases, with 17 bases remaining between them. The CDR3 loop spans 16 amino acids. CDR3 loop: CASSLNGGLDTGELFF. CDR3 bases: TGTGCCAGCAGTTTAAACGGGGGGCTCGACACCGGGGAGCTGTTTTTT. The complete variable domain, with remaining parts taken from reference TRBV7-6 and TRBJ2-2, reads GAGVSQSPRYKVTKRGQDVALRCDPISGHVSLYWYRQALGQGPEFLTYFNYEAQQDKSGLPNDRFSAERPEGSISTLTIQRTEQRDSAMYRCASSLNGGLDTGELFFGEGSRLTVL.

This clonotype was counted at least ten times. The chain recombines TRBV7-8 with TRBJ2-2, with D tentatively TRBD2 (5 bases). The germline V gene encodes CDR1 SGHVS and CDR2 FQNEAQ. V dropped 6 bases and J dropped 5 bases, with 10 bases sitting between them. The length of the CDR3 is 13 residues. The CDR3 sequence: CASRTTETGELFF. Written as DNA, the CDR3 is TGTGCCAGCAGGACTACAGAAACCGGGGAGCTGTTTTTT.

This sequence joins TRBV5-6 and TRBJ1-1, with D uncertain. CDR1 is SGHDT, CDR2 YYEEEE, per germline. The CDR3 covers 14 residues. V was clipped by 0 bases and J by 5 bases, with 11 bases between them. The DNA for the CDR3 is TGTGCCAGCAGCTTGGTCCCTCGGTTTACTGAAGCTTTCTTT. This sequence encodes CASSLVPRFTEAFF.